These T cell receptor beta chains were read from a single sample in a study of cytomegalovirus exposure and HLA in healthy donors. TCRdb's table, derived via immunoSEQ multiplex PCR, lists solely in-frame clones and lacks some. The table lists about 98,000 clones, 87% of them singletons. The specimen sequenced was PBMCs. The receptors were gathered from a woman aged 30 to 39 in good health and CMV-seronegative. Each CDR3 is given with its conserved first and last residue. The D gene is left open where the match is weak. Clone size is not always given. Where it is, it says once, few, many or a class for expanded clones.

J | V | size | D | DNA | CDR3
TRBJ2-7 | TRBV18 | NA | NA | TGTGCCAGCTCACCCTTAACGGGTCAGGAGCAGTACTTC | CASSPLTGQEQYF
TRBJ2-7 | TRBV18 | NA | NA | TGTGCCAGCTCCCCCGGTGGGAGCTCTGCCGAGCAGTACTTC | CASSPGGSSAEQYF
TRBJ1-1 | TRBV10-1 | NA | NA | TGCGCCAGCACTCAACCCGCCTACTGGAACACTGAAGCTTTCTTT | CASTQPAYWNTEAFF
TRBJ1-2 | TRBV28 | NA | TRBD1 | TGTGCCAGCAGTCTGACAGGGAATGGCTACACCTTC | CASSLTGNGYTF
TRBJ1-4 | TRBV9 | NA | TRBD1 | TGTGCCAGCAGCGTAGATGGTGCAGGGGGGCACGACCCCGGTGAAAAACTGTTTTTT | CASSVDGAGGHDPGEKLFF
TRBJ2-7 | TRBV19 | NA | NA | TGTGCCAGTAGTATAGCTCCCCCCGGACTCCACCCTAGCTCCTACGAGCAGTACTTC | CASSIAPPGLHPSSYEQYF
TRBJ1-1 | TRBV19 | NA | TRBD1 | TGTGCCAGTAGGGACAGGTTTCCGAACACTGAAGCTTTCTTT | CASRDRFPNTEAFF
TRBJ2-7 | TRBV15 | NA | TRBD2 | TGTGCCACGCGGGGGGTAGGCGAGCAGTACTTC | CATRGVGEQYF
TRBJ2-3 | TRBV5-5 | NA | TRBD1 | TGTGCCAGCAGCCGGGACAGGGTGACAGATACGCAGTATTTT | CASSRDRVTDTQYF
TRBJ2-1 | TRBV6-1 | NA | NA | TGTGCCAGCAGTGCCGGGGGTGCCCGTTACAATGAGCAGTTCTTC | CASSAGGARYNEQFF
TRBJ2-2 | TRBV6-9 | NA | NA | TGTGCCAGCAGTTATTCGAGGTTCCACTATCTTAGAGGGACCGGGGAGCTGTTTTTT | CASSYSRFHYLRGTGELFF
TRBJ2-7 | TRBV9 | NA | NA | TGTGCCAGCAGCGTAGCTGGTCAGATTTACGAGCAGTACTTC | CASSVAGQIYEQYF
TRBJ1-3 | TRBV2 | once | TRBD1 | TGTGCCAGCAGTGACGCCCGGGACAGAGAGATGACTGGAAACACCATATATTTT | CASSDARDREMTGNTIYF
TRBJ2-3 | TRBV5-1 | NA | TRBD1 | TGCGCCAGCAGCCCCGCAGGGGGCGGACTCACAGATACGCAGTATTTT | CASSPAGGGLTDTQYF
TRBJ2-5 | TRBV7-6 | NA | TRBD2 | TGTGCCAGCAGCCTCATGGGACTAGCATCTAAAGAGACCCAGTACTTC | CASSLMGLASKETQYF
TRBJ1-3 | TRBV6-1 | NA | NA | TGTGCCAGCAGCTCCAGGATCCCTGGAAACACCATATATTTT | CASSSRIPGNTIYF
TRBJ2-7 | TRBV10-3 | NA | NA | TGTGCCATCAGTTCCCTTGGACAGACCTACGAGCAGTACTTC | CAISSLGQTYEQYF
TRBJ2-7 | TRBV25-1 | NA | TRBD2 | TGTGCCAGCAGTCCCCATGGGGGGAGGGTCGAGCAGTACTTC | CASSPHGGRVEQYF
TRBJ2-5 | TRBV6-1 | NA | TRBD1 | TGTGCCAGCCTGCGACAGGGCGGAGAGACCCAGTACTTC | CASLRQGGETQYF
TRBJ1-1 | TRBV2 | few | NA | TGTGCCACCTTGTCTAGTACCCCGGGCACTGAAGCTTTCTTT | CATLSSTPGTEAFF
TRBJ1-1 | TRBV7-6 | NA | NA | TGTGCCAGCAGCTTAGTCTTAGGGGACACTGAAGCTTTCTTT | CASSLVLGDTEAFF
TRBJ1-4 | TRBV9 | NA | NA | TGTGCCAGCAGCGTACAAGGAGGTCCAGAAAAACTGTTTTTT | CASSVQGGPEKLFF
TRBJ1-1 | TRBV6-6 | NA | NA | TGTGCCAGCAGGCTCCAGGGATCCACTGAAGCTTTCTTT | CASRLQGSTEAFF
TRBJ1-3 | TRBV7-6 | NA | TRBD1 | TGTGCCAGCAGCTTAGCAAAGGGGGCCGGTGAAAACACCATATATTTT | CASSLAKGAGENTIYF
TRBJ1-1 | TRBV9 | NA | NA | TGTGCCAGCAGCAAAGCGGGGGTTAACACTGAAGCTTTCTTT | CASSKAGVNTEAFF
TRBJ2-5 | TRBV2 | NA | NA | TGTGCCAGCAGTGATCAGCAGGCCCAGTACTTC | CASSDQQAQYF